This T cell receptor (beta chain) was profiled in a study of T cell responses to AZD1222 COVID-19 vaccine. V lost 2 bases, J lost 1 base, and 2 bases stayed unmatched. The CDR3 has 14 amino acids. CDR1 is SGHRS, CDR2 YFSETQ, per germline. This table comes from immunoSEQ multiplex PCR, and its TCRdb copy is limited to in-frame clones, with some not included. The repertoire consists of 150,000 or so clones, with around 94% occurring once and the leading ten covering about 0.6%. The source is an adult in good health. Material: peripheral blood, obtained on day 0 of AZD1222 vaccination. The V call is TRBV5-1, the J call TRBJ2-7, with 8 bases fitting TRBD2. This chain's CDR3 is CASSFSGKSYEQYF. The CDR3, as DNA: TGCGCCAGCAGCTTTAGCGGGAAATCCTACGAGCAGTACTTC. Complete variable domain (other parts from reference TRBV5-1 and TRBJ2-7): KAGVTQTPRYLIKTRGQQVTLSCSPISGHRSVSWYQQTPGQGLQFLFEYFSETQRNKGNFPGRFSGRQFSNSRSEMNVSTLELGDSALYLCASSFSGKSYEQYFGPGTRLTVT.